Listed here is a single TCR beta chain. The clone's antigen remains unknown. No much larger clone is present one base from it, and per-base qualities are unavailable. TCRbeta CDR3 regions were amplified from genomic DNA using the immunoSEQ Assay, a bias-controlled multiplex PCR. In the paper's pipeline: The number of nucleated cells in each sample was estimated by amplification of reference gene primers within the assay. To quantify the absolute abundance of each unique TCRbeta CDR3 rearrangement, sequence reads were collapsed and filtered. Productive Simpson clonality was computed per sample as the square root of Simpson's diversity index over productive rearrangements. In TCRdb, the immuneACCESS table is reduced to in-frame sequences with V and J assigned. These tables do not hold every clone; where another copy was compared, an unresolved V gene accounts for under half, and the others remain unexplained. V, J and clone size were drawn from that table, and D and trimming were deduced from the DNA. This sample lists around 140,000 clones; 60% to 85% were detected once. Of the sample, 1.9% falls within the top ten clones.

The source of the sample is a study of blood T cell repertoires in COVID-19 (TCRdb year 2020). Describing the broader study: Samples covering the acute and convalescent phases of COVID-19 were provided by collaborators in the United States, Italy and Spain. The prospective study material was composed of cDNA or gDNA derived from T cells, B-cell-depleted T cells, or PBMCs. Subjects who had been exposed to COVID-19, were actively infected with it, or had recovered from it provided the deeply sampled blood TCRbeta repertoires that made up the dataset. A freely available public database, intended as a resource for researchers studying the immune response to SARS-CoV-2, is where the repertoires were released. Samples came from the ongoing ImmuneRACE study (first 160 participants) plus 1,254 subjects from 6 global collaborators. The sample metadata nearly always contained a de-identified subject ID, COVID-19 status, age in years and sex. Where available, HLA class I and class II types were obtained from metadata supplied by the sample provider rather than from assay-based typing. What the study reported, not specific to this receptor: How much clinical and demographic metadata was included differed by source and by participant, and the metadata was provided uncurated.

Each collaborating institution followed its own protocols to collect whole blood in K2EDTA tubes. For TCRbeta analysis, collaborator samples were shipped as frozen whole blood, as isolated PBMCs, or as DNA extracted from either sample type. The CDR3 runs 15 amino acids, cysteine and phenylalanine included. Only CDR3 DNA is held: 45 bases, read in frame from base 1. CDR1 and CDR2 (SGHAT, FQNNGV) derive from the germline V gene. Germline trimming amounts to 5 bases on V and 5 bases on J, with 7 as the count of junction bases outside the gene matches. This TCR was sampled from a woman aged 60-75 years with acute or convalescent COVID-19. Sequenced sample: peripheral blood. This chain joins TRBV11-2 to TRBJ1-4, with 8 junctional bases fitting TRBD1. This receptor has the CDR3 CASSPTGQDNEKLFF. The nucleotides are TGTGCCAGCAGCCCCACGGGACAGGACAATGAAAAACTGTTTTTT.